This is a list of T cell receptor beta chains from one sample in a study of T cell responses to AZD1222 COVID-19 vaccine. The protocol was immunoSEQ multiplex PCR, while the TCRdb copy is restricted to in-frame clones and leaves out a portion. This sample yields about 270,000 clones, of which about 94% are seen a single time; around 0.57% belongs to the top ten. The input for sequencing was peripheral blood, taken 28 days after the second AZD1222 dose. Every receptor here comes from an adult who received the AZD1222 COVID-19 vaccine. The CDR3 runs from the conserved cysteine through the conserved F or W. A D gene is named only where the DNA matches it firmly. Expanded clones get a size class; other rows say once, few or many, or leave the size out.

d_call	j_call	clone_size	v_call	cdr3_aa	cdr3_nt
.	TRBJ2-1	.	TRBV5-6	CASSLGDNEQFF	TGTGCCAGCAGCTTGGGGGACAATGAGCAGTTCTTC
.	TRBJ1-1	.	TRBV4-1	CASSQAQGNTEAFF	TGCGCCAGCAGCCAGGCACAGGGGAACACTGAAGCTTTCTTT
.	TRBJ1-3	.	TRBV3-1/TRBV3-2	CASSQDTPKGYF	TGTGCCAGCAGCCAAGATACTCCCAAGGGGTATTTT
TRBD2	TRBJ2-3	.	TRBV27	CASSLSSIREALTDTQYF	TGTGCCAGCAGTTTATCGTCTATCCGGGAGGCCCTCACAGATACGCAGTATTTT
TRBD2	TRBJ2-2	.	TRBV5-1	CASSLEAGANTGELFF	TGCGCCAGCAGCTTGGAAGCGGGAGCGAACACCGGGGAGCTGTTTTTT
.	TRBJ1-2	.	TRBV15	CATSRTSEGRDGYTF	TGTGCCACCAGCAGGACCTCTGAGGGGAGGGATGGCTACACCTTC
.	TRBJ1-2	.	TRBV2	CASTGDINYGYTF	TGTGCCAGCACCGGGGACATAAACTATGGCTACACCTTC
.	TRBJ1-5	.	TRBV5-4	CSSSLDGDQPQHF	TGTTCCAGCAGCCTAGACGGAGATCAGCCCCAGCATTTT
.	TRBJ2-7	few	TRBV7-9	CASSSDSDYEQYF	TGTGCCAGCAGCTCCGACAGCGACTACGAGCAGTACTTC
TRBD2	TRBJ2-3	.	TRBV6-6	CASSPLSSGGYTDTQYF	TGTGCCAGCAGTCCCCTCTCTAGCGGGGGATACACAGATACGCAGTATTTT
.	TRBJ1-2	.	TRBV28	CASSLFPGGGYGYTF	TGTGCCAGCAGTTTATTCCCGGGAGGCGGCTATGGCTACACCTTC
.	TRBJ1-5	.	TRBV4-1	CASSQSPGDHQPQHF	TGCGCCAGCAGCCAATCCCCAGGGGATCATCAGCCCCAGCATTTT
.	TRBJ2-7	.	TRBV4-2	CASSQDKSYEQYF	TGTGCCAGCAGCCAAGATAAAAGCTACGAGCAGTACTTC
.	TRBJ1-2	few	TRBV5-6	CASSLGSGRGYTF	TGTGCCAGCAGCTTGGGGTCAGGGCGAGGCTACACCTTC
.	TRBJ2-7	.	TRBV7-2	CASSPNGRTGEQYF	TGTGCCAGCAGCCCAAACGGACGGACGGGCGAGCAGTACTTC
.	TRBJ1-6	.	TRBV7-3	CASSSSLVGRNSPLHF	TGTGCCAGCAGCTCTAGCCTCGTAGGGCGTAATTCACCCCTCCACTTT
TRBD1	TRBJ1-1	.	TRBV6-1	CASSEQDRVNTEAFF	TGTGCCAGCAGTGAACAGGACAGGGTGAACACTGAAGCTTTCTTT
TRBD2	TRBJ2-3	.	TRBV19	CASSLLAGLSTDTQYF	TGTGCCAGTAGTCTTCTAGCGGGCCTTAGCACAGATACGCAGTATTTT
.	TRBJ1-1	.	TRBV11-2	CASSPSALGGIEAFF	TGTGCCAGCAGCCCCAGCGCCCTGGGGGGGATTGAAGCTTTCTTT
.	TRBJ1-3	.	TRBV4-1	CASSLTGGNTIYF	TGCGCCAGCAGCCTAACAGGGGGAAACACCATATATTTT
.	TRBJ2-7	.	TRBV2	CASTLGPTLEQYF	TGTGCCAGCACCCTAGGTCCCACACTCGAGCAGTACTTC
TRBD2	TRBJ2-2	few	TRBV2	CASRGLAGPWLFF	TGTGCCAGCAGAGGACTAGCGGGCCCGTGGCTGTTTTTT
TRBD2	TRBJ2-7	.	TRBV27	CASSPNHLAGDFYEQYF	TGTGCCAGCAGTCCCAACCATCTAGCGGGGGACTTCTACGAGCAGTACTTC
.	TRBJ2-7	.	TRBV5-6	CASSFSADSYEQYF	TGTGCCAGCAGCTTCTCGGCCGACTCCTACGAGCAGTACTTC
.	TRBJ1-4	.	TRBV2	CASSETAITGEKLFF	TGTGCCAGCAGTGAAACGGCGATAACCGGAGAAAAACTGTTTTTT
.	TRBJ2-6	.	TRBV3-1/TRBV3-2	CASSHPWTGSGANVLTF	TGTGCCAGCAGCCACCCCTGGACGGGGTCTGGGGCCAACGTCCTGACTTTC
.	TRBJ2-1	.	TRBV18	CASSPPASNNEQFF	TGTGCCAGCTCACCCCCAGCGAGCAACAATGAGCAGTTCTTC
.	TRBJ1-2	.	TRBV2	CASSEGFRDGYTF	TGTGCCAGCAGTGAGGGGTTCAGGGATGGCTACACCTTC
.	TRBJ1-5	many	TRBV4-1	CASSPRIGSSNQPQHF	TGCGCCAGCAGCCCCCGCATCGGCAGTAGCAATCAGCCCCAGCATTTT
.	TRBJ1-5	.	TRBV7-9	CASSLGGLTTSNQPQHF	TGTGCCAGCAGCTTAGGGGGGCTTACAACGAGCAATCAGCCCCAGCATTTT
TRBD2	TRBJ2-7	.	TRBV19	CASSRTQGGSAYEQYF	TGTGCCAGTAGCCGAACCCAGGGAGGGTCAGCCTACGAGCAGTACTTC
TRBD1	TRBJ2-1	.	TRBV9	CASSSGQGAGEQFF	TGTGCCAGCAGCTCCGGACAGGGGGCTGGTGAGCAGTTCTTC
TRBD1	TRBJ1-2	.	TRBV4-1	CASSPELTGVGYGYTF	TGCGCCAGCAGCCCGGAGCTGACAGGGGTCGGGTATGGCTACACCTTC
.	TRBJ1-5	.	TRBV5-3	CARNPSRNQPQHF	TGTGCCAGAAATCCCTCCAGAAATCAGCCCCAGCATTTT
.	TRBJ2-2	once	TRBV3-1/TRBV3-2	CASTKRDGNTGELFF	TGTGCCAGCACCAAAAGGGATGGGAACACCGGGGAGCTGTTTTTT
.	TRBJ2-7	.	TRBV15	CATSRETGNTYEQYF	TGTGCCACCAGCAGAGAAACAGGGAATACCTACGAGCAGTACTTC
TRBD2	TRBJ2-1	.	TRBV27	CASSFGRNEQFF	TGTGCCAGCAGTTTCGGGAGGAATGAGCAGTTCTTC
TRBD1	TRBJ2-6	.	TRBV7-3	CASSKDRVVAGANVLTF	TGTGCCAGCAGCAAGGACAGGGTAGTAGCTGGGGCCAACGTCCTGACTTTC
.	TRBJ2-3	.	TRBV5-8	CASSLFEGTDTQYF	TGTGCCAGCAGCTTGTTTGAGGGCACAGATACGCAGTATTTT
TRBD1	TRBJ1-6	.	TRBV27	CASSLGQGATNSPLHF	TGTGCCAGCAGTTTAGGACAGGGTGCCACCAATTCACCCCTCCACTTT
TRBD1	TRBJ2-7	.	TRBV14	CASGTQGAEEQYF	TGTGCCAGCGGGACTCAGGGGGCGGAAGAGCAGTACTTC
.	TRBJ2-7	.	TRBV5-5	CASSPESTRTYEQYF	TGTGCCAGCAGCCCGGAGAGCACTAGGACTTACGAGCAGTACTTC
.	TRBJ2-1	.	TRBV21-1	CASSKGPSGGLRLF	TGTGCCAGCAGCAAAGGGCCTAGCGGGGGACTTAGGCTCTTC
.	TRBJ2-7	.	TRBV29-1	CSAGTVTYEQYF	TGCAGCGCTGGGACTGTCACCTACGAGCAGTACTTC
TRBD1	TRBJ2-3	.	TRBV10-2	CASIRGGLLTDTQYF	TGCGCCAGCATACGAGGGGGCCTCCTCACAGATACGCAGTATTTT
.	TRBJ2-7	once	TRBV2	CASKLGREGSSEQYF	TGTGCCAGCAAGTTGGGCAGGGAAGGGTCAAGCGAGCAGTACTTC
.	TRBJ2-7	once	TRBV2	CASSDDGEQYF	TGTGCCAGCAGTGATGACGGCGAGCAGTACTTC
TRBD2	TRBJ2-7	.	TRBV6-2/TRBV6-3	CASSRLAYEQYF	TGTGCCAGCAGTAGACTAGCTTACGAGCAGTACTTC
TRBD1	TRBJ1-2	.	TRBV29-1	CSVGRTGGSYGYTF	TGCAGCGTTGGTCGGACAGGGGGCAGCTATGGCTACACCTTC
TRBD1	TRBJ2-1	.	TRBV24-1	CATSDQQGAYNEQFF	TGTGCCACCAGTGATCAACAGGGGGCCTACAATGAGCAGTTCTTC
TRBD2	TRBJ2-7	.	TRBV10-3	CAISLSSSGGPPREQYF	TGTGCCATCAGTCTAAGTTCTAGCGGGGGGCCCCCTCGAGAGCAGTACTTC
.	TRBJ2-7	.	TRBV5-4	CASSLTLVNEQYF	TGTGCCAGCAGCTTGACACTAGTCAACGAGCAGTACTTC
.	TRBJ2-1	.	TRBV7-3	CASSSGDLANEQFF	TGTGCCAGCAGCTCCGGGGACTTAGCCAATGAGCAGTTCTTC
.	TRBJ1-5	.	TRBV6-1	CASSEVGGVQPQHF	TGTGCCAGCAGTGAAGTGGGGGGGGTGCAGCCCCAGCATTTT